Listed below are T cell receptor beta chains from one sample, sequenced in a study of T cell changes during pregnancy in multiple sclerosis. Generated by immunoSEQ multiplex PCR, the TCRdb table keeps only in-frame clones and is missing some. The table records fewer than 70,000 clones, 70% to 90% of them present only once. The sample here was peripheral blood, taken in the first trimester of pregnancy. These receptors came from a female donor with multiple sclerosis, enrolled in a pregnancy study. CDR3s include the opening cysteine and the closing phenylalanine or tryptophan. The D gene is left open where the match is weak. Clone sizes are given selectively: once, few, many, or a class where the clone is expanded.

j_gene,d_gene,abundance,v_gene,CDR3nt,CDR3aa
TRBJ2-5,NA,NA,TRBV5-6,TGTGCCAGCAGCTTGGTAACCGGGTGGGAGACCCAGTACTTC,CASSLVTGWETQYF
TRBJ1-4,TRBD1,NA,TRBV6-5,TGTGCCAGCCGGGGACGGACAGGGAATGAAAAACTGTTTTTT,CASRGRTGNEKLFF
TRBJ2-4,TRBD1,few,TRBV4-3,TGCGCCAGCAGCTCCGGGTTAGGACAGGGGACAAACATTCAGTACTTC,CASSSGLGQGTNIQYF
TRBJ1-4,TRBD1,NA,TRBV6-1,TGTGCCAGCAGTGAAGCTCAGGGGGTCGGGGAAAAACTGTTTTTT,CASSEAQGVGEKLFF
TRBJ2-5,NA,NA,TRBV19,TGTGCCAGTAGCCCCGGGGGAAGTTCAGGGTTCGGGGAGACCCAGTACTTC,CASSPGGSSGFGETQYF
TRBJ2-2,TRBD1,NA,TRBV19,TGTGCCAGTAGTACCGGGACAGGGTGGGGCACCGGGGAGCTGTTTTTT,CASSTGTGWGTGELFF
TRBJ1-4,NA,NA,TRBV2,TGTGCCAGCAGTGGTATGTCCCCCGGAACTAATGAAAAACTGTTTTTT,CASSGMSPGTNEKLFF
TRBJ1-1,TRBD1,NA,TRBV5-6,TGTGCCAGCAGCCCGGGACAGCTATTTAATGAAGCTTTCTTT,CASSPGQLFNEAFF
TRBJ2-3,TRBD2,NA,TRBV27,TGTGCCAGCAGAGTGGGGACTAGCGGCCCAGATACGCAGTATTTT,CASRVGTSGPDTQYF
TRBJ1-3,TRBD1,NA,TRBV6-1,TGTGCCAGCTCGACAGGGAACTCTGGAAACACCATATATTTT,CASSTGNSGNTIYF
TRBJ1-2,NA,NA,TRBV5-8,TGTGCCAGCAGATCCGCGACAGACCTAAACGGGCATGGCTACACCTTC,CASRSATDLNGHGYTF
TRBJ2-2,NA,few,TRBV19,TGTGCCAGTAGTAATCAGAACACCGGGGAGCTGTTTTTT,CASSNQNTGELFF
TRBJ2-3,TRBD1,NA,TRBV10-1,TGCGCCACACAACAGGGGACGGATACGCAGTATTTT,CATQQGTDTQYF
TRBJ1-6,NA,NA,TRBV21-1,TGTGCCAGCAGCGCTGACCGGGACAGGGGGGTGGGGGGTTCACCCCTCCACTTT,CASSADRDRGVGGSPLHF
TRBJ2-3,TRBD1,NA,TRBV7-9,TGTGCCAGCAGCCCCGGACAGGGAGCAGATACGCAGTATTTT,CASSPGQGADTQYF
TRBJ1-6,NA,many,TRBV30,TGTGCCTGGAGTGTAAGCAGGATTGCGTCACCCCTCCACTTT,CAWSVSRIASPLHF
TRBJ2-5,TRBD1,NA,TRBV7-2,TGTGCCAGCAGCCCCGGACAGGGAAAGACCCAGTACTTC,CASSPGQGKTQYF
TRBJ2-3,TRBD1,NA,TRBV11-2,TGTGCCAGCAGTGGGCACGGGACAGGGAGCACAGATACGCAGTATTTT,CASSGHGTGSTDTQYF
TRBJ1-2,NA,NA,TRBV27,TGTGCCAGCAGTTTATTTTCAGGGAGGACCTCTGGCTACACCTTC,CASSLFSGRTSGYTF
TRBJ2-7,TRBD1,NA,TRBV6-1,TGTGCCAGCAGTGCTAACCGGGACAGGGGCCACGAGCAGTACTTC,CASSANRDRGHEQYF
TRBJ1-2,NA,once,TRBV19,TGTGCCAGTAGTGTCGATTCAGCGTTTAGCTATGGCTACACCTTC,CASSVDSAFSYGYTF
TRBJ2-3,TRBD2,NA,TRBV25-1,TGTGCCAGCAGTGTAGCGGGAGGGCCGACGCAGTATTTT,CASSVAGGPTQYF
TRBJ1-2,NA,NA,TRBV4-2,TGTGCCAGCAGCCATCGATCCGGGGAGTACTATGGCTACACCTTC,CASSHRSGEYYGYTF
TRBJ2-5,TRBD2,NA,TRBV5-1,TGCGCCAGCAGCTTTAAAGCGGGAGGCGAGACCCAGTACTTC,CASSFKAGGETQYF
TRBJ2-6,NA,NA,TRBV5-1,TGCGCCAGCAGCTTACAGCTTTCTGGGGCCAACGTCCTGACTTTC,CASSLQLSGANVLTF
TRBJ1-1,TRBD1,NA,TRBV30,TGTGCCTGGAGTGGGACAGGGCCTGAAGCTTTCTTT,CAWSGTGPEAFF
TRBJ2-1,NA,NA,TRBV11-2,TGTGCCAGCAGCCTCTCGACTGCCCCCGGGTGGAATGAGCAGTTCTTC,CASSLSTAPGWNEQFF
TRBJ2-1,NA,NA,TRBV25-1,TGTGCCAGCCCCCCATGGCGGGGAAGCTCCTACAATGAGCAGTTCTTC,CASPPWRGSSYNEQFF
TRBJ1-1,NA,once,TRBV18,TGTGCCAGCTCACCACGAGAACGGGGTTGGGCTTTCTTT,CASSPRERGWAFF